The rows below give T cell receptor beta chains drawn from one sample of a study of T cells expressing NK-cell markers. Following a re-call of the 5' RACE reads, TCRdb has one entry per CDR3 protein and lacks DNA. The table lists about 430,000 distinct CDR3 sequences. Sequencing input: blood T cells: a sorted CD56 or NKG2C T cell subset, CD4+ or CD8+ T cells, or bulk PBMC T cells (not recorded which). All receptors come from a woman in her 50s in good health. Each CDR3 is given with its conserved first and last residue.

j_gene	v_gene	CDR3aa
TRBJ1-5	TRBV20-1	CSASSTADSNQPQHF
TRBJ2-5	TRBV24-1	CATSDPGDVPQETQYF
TRBJ1-5	TRBV12-3/TRBV12-4	CASSFERPGGNQPQHF
TRBJ2-7	TRBV10-3	CAISVLAGEQYF
TRBJ2-7	TRBV6-2/TRBV6-3	CASSRLTSPDEQYF
TRBJ2-1	TRBV27	CACGKGQSGNEQFF
TRBJ2-1	TRBV2	CASSEEQIRRFF
TRBJ1-5	TRBV15	CATSPQVQMGNQPQHF
TRBJ2-3	TRBV5-1	CASTDRGGHTDTQYF
TRBJ2-3	TRBV10-1	CASADSGTSGRSQYF
TRBJ2-7	TRBV27	CASSFTQLAGDGEQYF
TRBJ2-5	TRBV7-2	CASKKRVQETQYF
TRBJ2-3	TRBV6-6	CASSYSWDRTQYF
TRBJ2-2	TRBV3-1	CASSQVGRRNTGELFF
TRBJ2-1	TRBV6-6	CASRAPDYNEQFF
TRBJ2-3	TRBV12-3/TRBV12-4	CASSFFSVYTDTQYF
TRBJ2-5	TRBV29-1	CSVVSGFGETQYF
TRBJ2-3	TRBV29-1	CSVEDRYRGGLAARDTQYF
TRBJ1-1	TRBV5-1	CASSRRTGVNTEAFF
TRBJ1-4	TRBV25-1	CASKELEKLFF
TRBJ1-1	TRBV7-2	CASSLSGVTEAFF
TRBJ2-7	TRBV6-5	CASRATSGRAYEQYF
TRBJ2-1	TRBV2	CASSESGLAAYNEQFF
TRBJ1-6	TRBV20-1	CSARDHGQGSPLHF
TRBJ2-3	TRBV5-5	CASSGYTADTQYF
TRBJ2-5	TRBV24-1	CATSDYTRVRGETQYF
TRBJ2-1	TRBV4-1	CASNSLLGIDNEQFF
TRBJ1-1	TRBV5-1	CASGSGVVNTEAFF
TRBJ2-2	TRBV27	CASSLFGTGTLGTGELFF
TRBJ2-1	TRBV6-5	CASSPSQGIGYLFF
TRBJ1-2	TRBV5-5	CASSLIGQGNYGYTF
TRBJ2-1	TRBV11-3	CASSQRMGGGPTKSSYNEQFF
TRBJ1-1	TRBV15	CATSRDSLLTEAFF
TRBJ2-1	TRBV4-1	CASSQEVNIAGYNEQFF
TRBJ2-7	TRBV5-1	CASSLDSTGLTYEQYF